The clone carrying this T cell receptor beta chain has a handful of counts. The data are from a study of shared clonotypes between healthy human individuals. About the research overall: Donors consisted of a couple of women and a few men between 18 and 49.

Running of the assay took place at deep level. The assay was immunoSEQ multiplex PCR, and TCRdb's table has in-frame clones only and misses some. The sample contains about 490,000 clones, about 80% of which appear only once. The TCR sequence derives from a middle-aged woman in good health. Some clones in this sample may be carry-over from other donors' samples. Sequenced material: PBMCs.

The CDR3 sequence is CASSPGPLEPQHF. CDR3 bases: TGTGCCAGTAGTCCGGGACCCCTGGAGCCCCAGCATTTT. This chain joins TRBV19 and TRBJ1-5; a weak D match, TRBD1 (5 bases). The germline V gene encodes CDR1 LNHDA and CDR2 SQIVND (reference sequence). The CDR3 contains 13 residues. Trimming shortened V by 5 bases and J by 8 bases, and 13 bases separated the two germline ends.